This T cell receptor beta chain comes out of a study of cytomegalovirus exposure and HLA in healthy donors. Sequencing used immunoSEQ multiplex PCR; TCRdb keeps in-frame clones, though not all of them. The top ten hold over 1% of the sample, which has 65,000 or so clones, 90% to 95% seen once. The donors formed part of the roughly 120-subject validation cohort, distinct from the roughly 700-subject first cohort. About this clone itself: Its target is not known.

Findings and caveats of the study: CMV antigen specificity of three CMV-associated chains was confirmed in vitro. A list of approximately 150 TCR beta chains associated with cytomegalovirus was given.

Per germline, CDR1 MNHNY and CDR2 SVGAGI (reference sequence). Trimming removed 6 bases from V and 2 bases from J; junction bases left unmatched: 5. This CDR3 comprises 15 residues. Input material: PBMCs. The rearrangement uses TRBV6-6 and TRBJ1-5; 9 bases align to TRBD1. The receptor comes from a woman aged 18-29 years in good health and CMV-seronegative. CDR3 sequence (DNA): TGTGCCAGCAGCCCGACAGGGGGTCGCAATCAGCCCCAGCATTTT. Its translation: CASSPTGGRNQPQHF.